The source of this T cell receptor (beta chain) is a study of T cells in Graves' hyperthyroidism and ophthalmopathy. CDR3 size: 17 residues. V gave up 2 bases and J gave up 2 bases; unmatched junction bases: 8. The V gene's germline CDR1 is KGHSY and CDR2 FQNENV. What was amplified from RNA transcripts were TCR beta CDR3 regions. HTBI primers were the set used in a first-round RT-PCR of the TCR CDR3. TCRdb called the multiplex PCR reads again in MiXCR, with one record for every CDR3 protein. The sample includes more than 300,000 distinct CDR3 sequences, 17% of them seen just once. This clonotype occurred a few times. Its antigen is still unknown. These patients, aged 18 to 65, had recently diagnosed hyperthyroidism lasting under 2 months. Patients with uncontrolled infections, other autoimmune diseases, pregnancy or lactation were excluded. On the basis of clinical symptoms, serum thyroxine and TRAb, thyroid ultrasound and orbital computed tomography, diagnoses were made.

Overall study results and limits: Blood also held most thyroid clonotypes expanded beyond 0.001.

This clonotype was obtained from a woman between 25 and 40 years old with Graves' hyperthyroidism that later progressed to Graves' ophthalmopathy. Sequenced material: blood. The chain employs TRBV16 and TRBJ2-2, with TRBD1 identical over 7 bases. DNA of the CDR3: TGTGCCAGCAGCCAAAACAGGGGAATAATAAACACCGGGGAGCTGTTTTTT. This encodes CASSQNRGIINTGELFF.